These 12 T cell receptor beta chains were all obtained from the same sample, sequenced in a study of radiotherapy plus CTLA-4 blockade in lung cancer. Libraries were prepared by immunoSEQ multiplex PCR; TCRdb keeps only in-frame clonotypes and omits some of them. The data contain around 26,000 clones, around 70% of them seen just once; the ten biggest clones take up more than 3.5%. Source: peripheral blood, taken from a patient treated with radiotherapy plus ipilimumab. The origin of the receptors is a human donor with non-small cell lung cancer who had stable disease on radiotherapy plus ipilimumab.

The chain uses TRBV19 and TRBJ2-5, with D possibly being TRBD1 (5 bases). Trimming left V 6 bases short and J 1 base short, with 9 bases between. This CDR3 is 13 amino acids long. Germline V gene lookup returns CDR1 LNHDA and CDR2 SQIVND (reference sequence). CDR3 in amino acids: CASSQTVQETQYF. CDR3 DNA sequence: TGTGCCAGTAGCCAGACAGTCCAAGAGACCCAGTACTTC.

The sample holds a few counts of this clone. This chain's CDR3 is CASSPGNTGELFF. In DNA form, the CDR3 reads TGTGCCAGCTCACCGGGGAACACCGGGGAGCTGTTTTTT. The genes are TRBV18 and TRBJ2-2; no definite D call. Germline CDR1 and CDR2: KGHSH and LQKENI. The ends were cut back, 3 bases at V and 1 base at J, with 3 bases in the middle. The CDR3 consists of 13 residues.

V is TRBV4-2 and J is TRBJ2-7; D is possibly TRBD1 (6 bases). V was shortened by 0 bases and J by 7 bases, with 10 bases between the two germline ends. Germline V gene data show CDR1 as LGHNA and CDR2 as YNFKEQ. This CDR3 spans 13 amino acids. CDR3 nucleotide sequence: TGTGCCAGCAGCCAAGAGGGGGCGCGGGAGCAGTACTTC. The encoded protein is CASSQEGAREQYF.

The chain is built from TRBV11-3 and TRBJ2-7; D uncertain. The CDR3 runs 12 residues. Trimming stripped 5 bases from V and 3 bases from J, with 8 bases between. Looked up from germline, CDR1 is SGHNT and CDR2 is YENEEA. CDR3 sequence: CASSLSGYEQYF. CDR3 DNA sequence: TGTGCCAGCAGCCTCTCGGGCTACGAGCAGTACTTC. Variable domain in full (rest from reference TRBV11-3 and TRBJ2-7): EAGVVQSPRYKIIEKKQPVAFWCNPISGHNTLYWYLQNLGQGPELLIRYENEEAVDDSQLPKDRFSAERLKGVDSTLKIQPAELGDSAVYLCASSLSGYEQYFGPGTRLTVT.

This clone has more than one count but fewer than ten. CDR3 loop: CASTPRGAGGYTF. The CDR3 DNA sequence: TGTGCCAGCACCCCCCGGGGGGCGGGCGGCTACACCTTC. The chain joins TRBV6-6 to TRBJ1-2, with TRBD1 as a possible D gene (6 bases). The CDR3 covers 13 residues. V lost 7 bases and J 8 bases, leaving 17 bases between the germline ends. The germline CDR1 and CDR2 sequences are MNHNY and SVGAGI (reference sequence).

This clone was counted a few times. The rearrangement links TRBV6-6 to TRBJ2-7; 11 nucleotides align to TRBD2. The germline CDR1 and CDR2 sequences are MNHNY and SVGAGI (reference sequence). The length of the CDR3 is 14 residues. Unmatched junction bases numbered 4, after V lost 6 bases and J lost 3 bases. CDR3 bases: TGTGCCAGCAGGGCCCTAGCGGGAGGCTACGAGCAGTACTTC. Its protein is CASRALAGGYEQYF.

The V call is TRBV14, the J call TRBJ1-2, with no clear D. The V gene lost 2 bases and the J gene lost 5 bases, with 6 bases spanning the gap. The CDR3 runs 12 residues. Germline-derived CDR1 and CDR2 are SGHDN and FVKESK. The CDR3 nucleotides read TGTGCCAGCAGCCAACGGCAGTATGGCTACACCTTC. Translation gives CASSQRQYGYTF.

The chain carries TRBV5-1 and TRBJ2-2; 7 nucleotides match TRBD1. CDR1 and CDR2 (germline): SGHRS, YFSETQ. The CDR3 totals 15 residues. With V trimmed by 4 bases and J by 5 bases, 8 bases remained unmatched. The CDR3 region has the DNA TGCGCCAGCAGCCCGGACAGGAAGGGAACCGGGGAGCTGTTTTTT. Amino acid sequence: CASSPDRKGTGELFF.

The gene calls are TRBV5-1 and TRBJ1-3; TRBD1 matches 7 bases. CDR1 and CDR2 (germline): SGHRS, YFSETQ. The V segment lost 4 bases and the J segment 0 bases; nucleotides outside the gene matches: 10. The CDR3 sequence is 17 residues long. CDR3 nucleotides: TGCGCCAGCAGCCCGGGACAGTCCGACTACTCTGGAAACACCATATATTTT. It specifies CASSPGQSDYSGNTIYF.

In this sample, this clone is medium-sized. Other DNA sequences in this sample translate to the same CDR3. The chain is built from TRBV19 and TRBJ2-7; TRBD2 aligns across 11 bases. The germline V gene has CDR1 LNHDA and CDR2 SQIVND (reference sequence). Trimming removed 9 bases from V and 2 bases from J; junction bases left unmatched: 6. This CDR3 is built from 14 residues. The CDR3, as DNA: TGTGCCAGCCGAGTAGCGGGAGGGCCCTACGAGCAGTACTTC. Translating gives CASRVAGGPYEQYF.

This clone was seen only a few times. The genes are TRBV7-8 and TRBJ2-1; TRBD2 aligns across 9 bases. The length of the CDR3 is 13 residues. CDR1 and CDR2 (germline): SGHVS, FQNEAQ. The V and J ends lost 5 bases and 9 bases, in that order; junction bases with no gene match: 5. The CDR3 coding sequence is TGTGCCAGCAGCACCGCGACTAGCGGTGAGCAGTTCTTC. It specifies CASSTATSGEQFF.

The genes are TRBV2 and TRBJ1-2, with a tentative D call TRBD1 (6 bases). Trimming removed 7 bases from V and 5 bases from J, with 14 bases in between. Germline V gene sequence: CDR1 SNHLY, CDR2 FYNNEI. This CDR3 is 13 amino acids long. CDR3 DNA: TGTGCCAGCATTACACAGGGTGTGTATGGCTACACCTTC. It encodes CASITQGVYGYTF.